The present entry profiles one T cell receptor (beta chain) with its context. What it binds is unknown. This clone may be a read error of a much larger clone one base away. The CDR3 end shows no conserved phenylalanine or tryptophan, and so a read error is likely. CDR1 is LNHDA and CDR2 is SQIVND in the germline V gene (reference sequence). The CDR3 extends over 14 amino acids. V lost 7 bases, J lost 3 bases, and 13 bases lay in between. Libraries of naive CD8 T cells were made from about 21,000 to 970,000 sorted cells. They used 10%, 30% or 50% RNA. Making the bulk TCR libraries relied on previously described methods and listed TCR primers. TCRdb passed the PCR reads through MiXCR, listing each CDR3 protein once. This table has about 640,000 distinct CDR3 sequences, just under 20% appearing once. These data come from a study of molecular identifiers for immune sequencing clone quantification. Study-wide points: Identical TCR molecules that share a barcode could lead to an underestimation of highly expanded clone sizes.

This rearrangement joins TRBV19 to TRBJ2-4; no definite D call. The sequence came from a human donor in good health. Some libraries in this study had Jurkat cell RNA spiked in. The sequencing input was naive CD8+ T cells from blood, with Jurkat cell RNA spiked in. Regarding subset: FACS-sorted CD8+CD4-CCR7+CD45RA+ naive T cells. CDR3 protein: CASKSAGLKNIQYL. In DNA form, the CDR3 reads TGTGCCAGTAAGTCGGCAGGCCTCAAAAACATTCAGTACCTC.